The sequence of this T cell receptor (beta chain) was determined in a study of T cell responses to AZD1222 COVID-19 vaccine. Trimming shortened V by 6 bases and J by 4 bases, and 14 bases separated the two germline ends. Germline V gene sequence: CDR1 SQVTM, CDR2 ANQGSEA. The CDR3 covers 13 residues. Produced via immunoSEQ multiplex PCR; TCRdb's table is partial and in-frame only. The sample shows 55,000 to 65,000 clones, about 83% of them seen only once. Study-level findings and limits: Unmutated variant regions are reportedly targeted by nearly half of spike-specific TCRs. Seropositive at baseline were only a handful of AZD1222 recipients. Females outnumbered males among donors, who were mostly white British; clonal diversity was possibly underestimated. The span of vaccine-associated CD4 TCRs extended across spike, with dominance at 160-218 and 743-854.

A word on this clone: Its antigen is not known.

The chain joins TRBV29-1 to TRBJ2-3, with D possibly matching TRBD2 (6 bases). Material: peripheral blood, obtained 28 days after the second AZD1222 dose. This TCR derives from an adult who received the AZD1222 COVID-19 vaccine. The CDR3 loop reads CSVGLTGADTQYF. In DNA form, the CDR3 reads TGCAGCGTCGGACTAACGGGCGCAGATACGCAGTATTTT.